This T cell receptor (beta chain) is drawn from a study of human T cells and chemical hapten exposure. Across the whole study: The patients, most of them female, presented with alopecia areata, totalis or universalis. Minor pooled library volume differences mainly drove per-sample TCR yield variation.

Time point described: pre-sensitization, week 0. Treatment denoted: therapeutic diphenylcyclopropenone sensitization with weekly scalp DPC. Those who donated were patients with alopecia, 18 to 70 years of age, and suitable for DPC. The CDR3 loop spans 14 amino acids. CDR1 MNHEY and CDR2 SMNVEV come from the germline V gene (reference sequence). Trimming pared 3 bases from V and 0 bases from J, leaving 6 bases between. Concerning this clonotype itself: What it binds is not known.

TCRdb processed the RACE reads anew with MiXCR; each CDR3 protein has one entry. Here the sample spans 250,000 or so distinct CDR3 sequences, around 7.3% being singletons. General study points: Alopecia in all donors means immunity may differ from healthy individuals.

The sequencing used whole blood, collected in connection with sensitization to the hapten diphenylcyclopropenone (DPC). The chain is built from TRBV27 and TRBJ2-1; D not certain. This TCR derives from a man aged 18-30 years with alopecia areata. Some clones in this sample may be carry-over from other donors' samples. The CDR3 is CASSFSSSYNEQFF. CDR3 coding DNA: TGTGCCAGCAGTTTCTCGAGCTCCTACAATGAGCAGTTCTTC.